The subject of this entry is one T cell receptor (beta chain). Antigen unknown. This sample is part of a study of cytomegalovirus exposure and HLA in healthy donors. Findings of the study overall: TCR beta V- and J-gene trimming, according to a later analysis, was linked to a missense DCLRE1C variant. TCR beta sequences reportedly predicted most subjects' HLA-A and HLA-B alleles accurately.

The PCR ran on 60 Vbeta and 13 Jbeta primers. Some clones are missing from TCRdb's copy, which holds only in-frame ones; the method was immunoSEQ multiplex PCR. The repertoire includes about 98,000 clones, 60% to 80% of them detected once, and 1.2% sits in the top ten. The CDR3 contains 15 residues. Germline trimming cut 4 bases from V and 1 base from J; bases unmatched to any gene: 2. CDR1 SGHTA and CDR2 FQGNSA come from the germline V gene. The chain recombines TRBV7-2 with TRBJ2-3; TRBD1 matches 10 bases. The TCR originated in a female donor in good health and CMV-seronegative. Source material: PBMCs. The CDR3 region is CASSWGQGRTDTQYF. The CDR3, as DNA: TGTGCCAGCAGCTGGGGACAGGGGCGCACAGATACGCAGTATTTT. Looking up the rest from reference TRBV7-2 and TRBJ2-3 gives the full variable domain: GAGVSQSPSNKVTEKGKDVELRCDPISGHTALYWYRQSLGQGLEFLIYFQGNSAPDKSGLPSDRFSAERTGGSVSTLTIQRTQQEDSAVYLCASSWGQGRTDTQYFGPGTRLTVL.